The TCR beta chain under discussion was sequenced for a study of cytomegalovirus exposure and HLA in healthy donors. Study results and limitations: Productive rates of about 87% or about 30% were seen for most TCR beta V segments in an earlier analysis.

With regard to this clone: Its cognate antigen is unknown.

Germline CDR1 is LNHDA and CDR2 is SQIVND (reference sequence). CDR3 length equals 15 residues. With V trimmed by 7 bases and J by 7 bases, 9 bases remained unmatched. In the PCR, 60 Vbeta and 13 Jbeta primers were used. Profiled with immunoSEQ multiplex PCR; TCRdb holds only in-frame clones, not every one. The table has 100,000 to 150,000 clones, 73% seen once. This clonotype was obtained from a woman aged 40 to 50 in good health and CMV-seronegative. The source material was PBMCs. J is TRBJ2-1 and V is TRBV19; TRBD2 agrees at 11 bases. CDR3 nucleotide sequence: TGTGCCAGTAAGGGACTAGCGGACCCCTGGAATGAGCAGTTCTTC. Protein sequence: CASKGLADPWNEQFF.